These 15 T cell receptor beta chains were all obtained from the same sample, sequenced in a study of Graves' ophthalmopathy and Graves' hyperthyroidism. The authors amplified TCR beta CDR3 regions from RNA transcripts. HTBI primers were used in a first-round RT-PCR, which preceded a second-round multiplex PCR. TCRdb reprocessed the multiplex PCR reads with MiXCR, giving one entry per CDR3 protein. The table has around 1,000,000 distinct CDR3 sequences, roughly two fifths seen once. Sequencing was performed on peripheral blood or thyroid tissue (not recorded which). These receptors were taken from an adult man with Graves' hyperthyroidism.

This clonotype was observed many times. J is TRBJ2-2 and V is TRBV19; weak D call: TRBD1 (6 bases). Trimming took 5 bases from V and 1 from J, leaving 14 bases between them. CDR3 size: 16 residues. Per germline, CDR1 LNHDA and CDR2 SQIVND (reference sequence). The CDR3 is CASSGGTGLNTGELFF. As DNA, the CDR3 is TGTGCCAGTAGTGGGGGCACAGGGCTGAACACCGGGGAGCTGTTTTTT.

DNA for the CDR3: TGTGCCAGCAGCCCTACTCTCGGTATAAATCAGCCCCAGCATTTT. Its protein product is CASSPTLGINQPQHF. The genes are TRBV7-2 and TRBJ1-5; no definite D call. CDR3 length equals 15 residues. Germline-derived CDR1 and CDR2 are SGHTA and FQGNSA. V lost 5 bases, J lost 4 bases, and 15 bases lay in between.

This sequence joins TRBV5-4 and TRBJ2-2, with 8 bases fitting TRBD2. In germline, CDR1 is SGHNT, CDR2 YYREEE (reference sequence). The CDR3 consists of 16 residues. With V trimmed by 4 bases and J by 3 bases, 8 bases remained unmatched. The DNA of the CDR3 is TGTGCCAGCAGCCACGCCGGGACTAGTGACACCGGGGAGCTGTTTTTT. Translation gives CASSHAGTSDTGELFF.

As regards this clonotype: Its ends do not fully match the called genes, so a read error is possible. The chain is built from TRBV6-6 and TRBJ2-7; 9 bases are shared with TRBD1. Germline CDR1 is MNHNY and CDR2 is SVGAGI (reference sequence). This CDR3 region has 14 residues. For the CDR3, the DNA is TGTGGCAGCAGTAGCCGACAGGGGGTCTACGAGCAGTACTTC. Translating gives CGSSSRQGVYEQYF.

This clonotype was seen a single time. The genes are TRBV20-1 and TRBJ2-7, with TRBD1 identical over 7 bases. The J call may be incorrect, as the DNA end agrees better with TRBJ2-1. The CDR3 sequence is 12 residues long. Per the germline V gene, CDR1 is DFQATT and CDR2 is SNEGSKA (reference sequence). DNA for the CDR3: TGCAGTGCTAGGGACAGGATGAGGGAGCAGTTCTTC. This gives the protein CSARDRMREQFF.

The chain recombines TRBV11-1 with TRBJ1-1; no firm D call. Germline loops: CDR1 SGHAT, CDR2 FQDESV (reference sequence). Trimming took 4 bases from V and 6 from J, leaving 9 bases between them. The CDR3 has 12 residues. The CDR3, as DNA: TGTGCCAGCAGCTCCTGGGGTTCTGAAGCTTTCTTT. This translates into CASSSWGSEAFF.

The chain couples TRBV2 to TRBJ2-7, with 8 bases that match TRBD1. Germline trimming cut 11 bases from V and 6 bases from J; bases unmatched to any gene: 6. CDR3 length: 11 residues. The germline CDR1 and CDR2 sequences are SNHLY and FYNNEI. The CDR3 loop reads CAGGQGFEQYF. The CDR3 region has the DNA TGTGCCGGTGGACAGGGCTTCGAGCAGTACTTC.

This clonotype was counted many times. The chain couples TRBV7-2 to TRBJ1-4; D may be TRBD1 (5 bases). Germline V gene lookup returns CDR1 SGHTA and CDR2 FQGNSA. Deletions cut 4 bases from V and 3 bases from J, with 18 bases between. The CDR3 runs 17 residues. Written as DNA, the CDR3 is TGTGCCAGCAGCTATTCAGCGCGGGGGAATGCTAATGAAAAACTGTTTTTT. Translation: CASSYSARGNANEKLFF. Looking up the rest from reference TRBV7-2 and TRBJ1-4 gives the full variable domain: GAGVSQSPSNKVTEKGKDVELRCDPISGHTALYWYRQSLGQGLEFLIYFQGNSAPDKSGLPSDRFSAERTGGSVSTLTIQRTQQEDSAVYLCASSYSARGNANEKLFFGSGTQLSVL.

Remarks on this clonotype: A much larger clone differs from this one at a single base, so this may be a read error. The gene calls are TRBV19 and TRBJ1-2; 9 bases match TRBD1. Germline trimming cut 5 bases from V and 2 bases from J; bases unmatched to any gene: 3. The CDR3 totals 14 residues. Germline V gene lookup returns CDR1 LNHDA and CDR2 SQIVND (reference sequence). CDR3 DNA: TGTGCCAGTAGTCACAGGGGGCTGAACTATGGCTACACCTTC. Amino acid sequence: CASSHRGLNYGYTF.

This clonotype was counted between two and nine times. The V call is TRBV7-2, the J call TRBJ2-7, with no clear D. CDR1 SGHTA and CDR2 FQGNSA come from the germline V gene. Deletions cut 5 bases from V and 2 bases from J, with 16 bases between. The CDR3 spans 15 residues. This chain's CDR3 is CASSPPSYNPYEQYF. The DNA for the CDR3 is TGTGCCAGCAGCCCTCCGAGTTACAACCCCTACGAGCAGTACTTC.

The chain links TRBV10-3 to TRBJ1-1; D perhaps matches TRBD1 (5 bases). This CDR3 is built from 16 residues. The germline CDR1 and CDR2 sequences are ENHRY and SYGVKD. Trimming left V 2 bases short and J 2 bases short, with 15 bases between. The CDR3 DNA is TGTGCCATCAGTGAGGTCCCGGGACGGACTAACACTGAAGCTTTCTTT. Amino acids: CAISEVPGRTNTEAFF.

This clonotype came up many times. The chain recombines TRBV15 with TRBJ2-7; TRBD2 is a possible D gene (6 bases). The CDR3 covers 13 residues. Germline V CDR1 and CDR2: LNHNV, YYDKDF (reference sequence). V lost 5 bases and J 5 bases, leaving 13 bases between the germline ends. CDR3 in amino acids: CATSLEGGDEQYF. The DNA for the CDR3 is TGTGCCACCAGCCTTGAGGGAGGAGACGAGCAGTACTTC. Looking up the rest from reference TRBV15 and TRBJ2-7 gives the full variable domain: DAMVIQNPRYQVTQFGKPVTLSCSQTLNHNVMYWYQQKSSQAPKLLFHYYDKDFNNEADTPDNFQSRRPNTSFCFLDIRSPGLGDTAMYLCATSLEGGDEQYFGPGTRLTVT.

This clonotype occurred many times. The rearrangement joins TRBV20-1 to TRBJ2-5; possible D gene TRBD1, 6 bases. The V and J ends lost 6 bases and 4 bases respectively, with 15 bases between them. Per the germline V gene, CDR1 is DFQATT and CDR2 is SNEGSKA (reference sequence). The CDR3 contains 13 residues. For the CDR3, the DNA is TGCAGTGCCCCTCCCACAGGGCGAGAGACCCAGTACTTC. It translates to CSAPPTGRETQYF.

This clonotype appeared a single time. The chain uses TRBV5-1 and TRBJ2-5; D possibly corresponds to TRBD2 (7 bases). This CDR3 has 13 amino acids. Deletions cut 8 bases from V and 3 bases from J, with 14 bases between. CDR1 SGHRS and CDR2 YFSETQ come from the germline V gene. Here the CDR3 DNA reads TGCGCCAGTAGACCGGGGGGCAAAGAGACCCAGTACTTC. Translation: CASRPGGKETQYF.

The rearrangement links TRBV5-1 to TRBJ1-4, with 8 bases matching TRBD1. V was pared by 6 bases and J by 0 bases, with 1 base of the junction left unmatched. Germline assignment: CDR1 SGHRS and CDR2 YFSETQ. This CDR3 is 14 amino acids long. CDR3 loop: CASKGQATNEKLFF. The CDR3 bases are TGCGCCAGCAAGGGACAGGCAACTAATGAAAAACTGTTTTTT.